This entry concerns a single TCR beta chain. CDR3 length: 16 amino acids. V was pared by 5 bases and J by 0 bases, with 5 bases of the junction left unmatched. Germline loops: CDR1 ENHRY, CDR2 SYGVKD. The sample is drawn from a study of human T cells and chemical hapten exposure. Time point here: patch test 3, about 24 weeks after DPC sensitization. As for treatment: therapeutic diphenylcyclopropenone sensitization with weekly scalp DPC. TCRdb recomputed calls from the RACE reads with MiXCR, one row per CDR3 protein. The table shows about 190,000 distinct CDR3 sequences, with approximately 24% occurring only once.

This TCR was sampled from a woman between 40 and 50 years old with alopecia areata. Some clones in this sample may be carry-over from other donors' samples. This chain joins TRBV10-3 and TRBJ2-1, with 9 bases that match TRBD2. The sequences come from whole blood, collected in connection with sensitization to the hapten diphenylcyclopropenone (DPC). Here the CDR3 reads CAISPQTSGSYNEQFF. The CDR3 DNA reads as TGTGCCATCAGTCCCCAGACTAGCGGCTCCTACAATGAGCAGTTCTTC.